The 26 T cell receptor beta chains reported below all come from one sample, sequenced in a study of cytomegalovirus exposure and HLA in healthy donors. 60 Vbeta and 13 Jbeta primers were used in PCR. TCRdb keeps only in-frame clones here, not all; method: immunoSEQ multiplex PCR. The table has some 52,000 clones, around 70% seen once. Material: PBMCs. The receptors were sampled from a woman between 50 and 59 years old in good health and CMV-seronegative.

The chain couples TRBV10-3 to TRBJ2-1; 8 bases match TRBD2. With V trimmed by 9 bases and J by 4 bases, 8 bases remained unmatched. The V gene's germline CDR1 is ENHRY and CDR2 SYGVKD. The CDR3 extends over 14 amino acids. CDR3 nucleotides: TGTGCCATTGGGGACGGACTAGCTTACAATGAGCAGTTCTTC. The encoded protein is CAIGDGLAYNEQFF.

This clone was counted only a few times. The chain carries TRBV5-1 and TRBJ2-2; no reliable D call. This CDR3 contains 13 residues. Trimming shortened V by 6 bases and J by 6 bases, and 12 bases separated the two germline ends. Germline V gene lookup returns CDR1 SGHRS and CDR2 YFSETQ. The CDR3 region is CASKEPYSGELFF. CDR3 nucleotides: TGCGCCAGCAAAGAACCCTATTCCGGGGAGCTGTTTTTT.

The V gene is TRBV4-2, the J gene TRBJ2-3, with a possible D match to TRBD2 (5 bases). Germline V gene data show CDR1 as LGHNA and CDR2 as YNFKEQ. The CDR3 has 15 residues. V gave up 0 bases and J gave up 2 bases, with 9 bases separating them. The chain's CDR3 is CASSQEWENTDTQYF. CDR3 nucleotides: TGTGCCAGCAGCCAAGAATGGGAGAACACAGATACGCAGTATTTT.

This chain links TRBV18 with TRBJ2-3; 15 nucleotides agree with TRBD2. CDR1 and CDR2 (germline): KGHSH, LQKENI. This CDR3 has 17 residues. The V gene end was trimmed by 0 bases and the J gene end by 3 bases; junction bases not matched to a gene: 1. CDR3 residues: CASSPPGLAGGTDTQYF. The CDR3 DNA is TGTGCCAGCTCACCACCGGGACTAGCGGGAGGAACAGATACGCAGTATTTT.

The chain uses TRBV11-2 and TRBJ1-6; D is perhaps TRBD1 (5 bases). This CDR3 region has 17 residues. With 4 bases removed from V and 8 bases from J, the gap between germline ends came to 21 bases. CDR1 and CDR2 (germline): SGHAT, FQNNGV. Here the CDR3 DNA reads TGTGCCAGCAGCTCCCTATCGAACAGGTTCGGAGATTCACCCCTCCACTTT. Amino acids: CASSSLSNRFGDSPLHF.

The V and J genes are TRBV7-2 and TRBJ2-5; D not certain. CDR3 length: 14 amino acids. Per germline, CDR1 SGHTA and CDR2 FQGNSA. Deletions cut 3 bases from V and 5 bases from J, with 13 bases between. As DNA, the CDR3 is TGTGCCAGCAGCTTGAGCGCCTTAACGGAGACCCAGTACTTC. It codes for CASSLSALTETQYF. The complete variable domain, with remaining parts taken from reference TRBV7-2 and TRBJ2-5, reads GAGVSQSPSNKVTEKGKDVELRCDPISGHTALYWYRQSLGQGLEFLIYFQGNSAPDKSGLPSDRFSAERTGGSVSTLTIQRTQQEDSAVYLCASSLSALTETQYFGPGTRLLVL.

The V and J genes are TRBV4-3 and TRBJ2-7; 10 bases map to TRBD1. In germline, CDR1 is LGHNA, CDR2 YSLEER. The CDR3 is 16 residues long. Trimming cost V 3 bases and J 2 bases; bases outside gene matches: 7. The CDR3 DNA reads as TGCGCCAGCAGCCAGCACCTCGGGACAGGGGCCTACGAGCAGTACTTC. This translates into CASSQHLGTGAYEQYF.

This clone was picked up a small number of times. This chain links TRBV27 with TRBJ1-1; 7 nucleotides agree with TRBD1. Germline trimming cut 8 bases from V and 3 bases from J; bases unmatched to any gene: 0. The CDR3 runs 11 residues. CDR1 and CDR2 from the germline V gene are MNHEY and SMNVEV (reference sequence). The CDR3 region has the DNA TGTGCCAGCGGACAGGACACTGAAGCTTTCTTT. It is translated as CASGQDTEAFF.

Only one count was recorded for this clone. The V call is TRBV21-1, the J call TRBJ1-2. TRBV21-1 is a pseudogene segment. The CDR3 loop spans 16 amino acids. CDR3 sequence reads: CASSKAAGEDDYGYTF. DNA for the CDR3: TGTGCCAGCAGCAAAGCGGCGGGGGAGGACGACTATGGCTACACCTTC.

The chain couples TRBV15 to TRBJ1-1; TRBD1 matches at 11 bases. CDR3 size: 15 residues. V was clipped by 2 bases and J by 2 bases; unmatched bases: 1. Per the germline V gene, CDR1 is LNHNV and CDR2 is YYDKDF (reference sequence). CDR3 sequence: CATSRRTGGNTEAFF. The CDR3 DNA sequence: TGTGCCACCAGCAGAAGGACAGGGGGCAACACTGAAGCTTTCTTT. The whole variable domain, remainder taken from reference TRBV15 and TRBJ1-1, is DAMVIQNPRYQVTQFGKPVTLSCSQTLNHNVMYWYQQKSSQAPKLLFHYYDKDFNNEADTPDNFQSRRPNTSFCFLDIRSPGLGDTAMYLCATSRRTGGNTEAFFGQGTRLTVV.

The genes are TRBV7-6 and TRBJ2-3, with 9 bases aligning to TRBD2. The germline V gene has CDR1 SGHVS and CDR2 FNYEAQ. The CDR3 is 15 residues long. The V gene end was trimmed by 1 base and the J gene end by 8 bases; junction bases not matched to a gene: 7. The CDR3 loop is CASSLGGGAGGTQYF. In DNA form, the CDR3 reads TGTGCCAGCAGCTTAGGCGGGGGGGCTGGAGGTACGCAGTATTTT.

V gene TRBV7-7 combines with J gene TRBJ2-5, with 12 bases that match TRBD2. V dropped 1 base and J dropped 3; count of bases not matched to a gene: 3. The germline CDR1 and CDR2 sequences are SSHAT and FNYEAQ (reference sequence). This CDR3 comprises 16 residues. The CDR3 loop reads CASSLGTSGTKETQYF. The DNA of the CDR3 is TGTGCCAGCAGCTTAGGGACTAGCGGGACTAAAGAGACCCAGTACTTC.

The chain links TRBV6-4 to TRBJ1-4; 8 bases agree with TRBD1. CDR3 size: 17 residues. Trimming at V came to 7 bases and at J to 0 bases, leaving 10 bases not matched to a gene. CDR1 MRHNA and CDR2 SNTAGT come from the germline V gene. The CDR3 region is CASTKGQGLSTNEKLFF. Here the CDR3 DNA reads TGTGCCAGCACTAAAGGACAGGGCCTTTCAACTAATGAAAAACTGTTTTTT.

The gene calls are TRBV9 and TRBJ2-3; TRBD2 aligns across 10 bases. The CDR3 is made up of 18 amino acids. V lost 2 bases, J lost 3 bases, and 12 bases stayed unmatched. Germline CDR1 is SGDLS and CDR2 is YYNGEE. The CDR3 nucleotides are TGTGCCAGCAGCGTGGGGGCTAGCGGGAGTTTATGGACAGATACGCAGTATTTT. Its translation: CASSVGASGSLWTDTQYF.

The genes are TRBV6-5 and TRBJ2-5; the match to TRBD1 covers 9 bases. With the DNA end fitting TRBJ2-7 better, the J assignment may be wrong. CDR1 is MNHEY, CDR2 SVGAGI, per germline. The CDR3 is 15 amino acids. The CDR3 sequence: CASSYSGTGPYEQYF. In nucleotides, the CDR3 is TGTGCCAGCAGTTACTCCGGGACAGGGCCCTACGAGCAGTACTTC.

V and J are TRBV7-9 and TRBJ1-1; possible D gene TRBD1, 6 bases. V shed 4 bases and J shed 0 bases, with 9 bases lying between them. CDR1 SEHNR and CDR2 FQNEAQ come from the germline V gene (reference sequence). CDR3 length equals 14 residues. The CDR3 is CASSYRDMNTEAFF. The CDR3 coding sequence is TGTGCCAGCAGCTACAGGGATATGAACACTGAAGCTTTCTTT.

The chain has TRBV27 and TRBJ2-1; 10 nucleotides agree with TRBD2. J was trimmed by 2 bases and V by 4 bases; bases with no gene match: 11. The CDR3 runs to 18 residues. Looked up from germline, CDR1 is MNHEY and CDR2 is SMNVEV (reference sequence). CDR3 residues: CASSSLSSGRGTYNEQFF. CDR3 in DNA: TGTGCCAGCAGTTCCCTTTCTAGCGGGAGAGGCACCTACAATGAGCAGTTCTTC.

This rearrangement joins TRBV10-1 to TRBJ2-2; 11 bases are a match to TRBD2. CDR3 size: 16 residues. The J segment lost 7 bases and the V segment lost 2 bases, leaving 6 bases of the junction unmatched. The germline V gene has CDR1 WNHNN and CDR2 SYGVQD (reference sequence). The CDR3 nucleotides read TGCGCCAGCAGTGAGGGTAGCGGGAGGGCCAACGGGGAGCTGTTTTTT. Residues: CASSEGSGRANGELFF.

The rearrangement uses TRBV5-1 and TRBJ2-5; D call uncertain. The CDR3 spans 14 residues. Looked up from germline, CDR1 is SGHRS and CDR2 is YFSETQ. V lost 0 bases and J 1 base, leaving 7 bases between the germline ends. The CDR3 sequence is CASSLANSQETQYF. The CDR3 coding sequence is TGCGCCAGCAGCTTGGCCAACAGCCAAGAGACCCAGTACTTC.

The genes are TRBV2 and TRBJ1-2; D not resolved. Germline lookup yields CDR1 SNHLY and CDR2 FYNNEI. The CDR3 covers 15 residues. Trimming cost V 6 bases and J 4 bases, with 18 bases left between them. The CDR3 DNA sequence: TGTGCCAGCAGGGAGGGAGGACCATCGATCTATGGCTACACCTTC. Translated, it gives CASREGGPSIYGYTF.

The chain is built from TRBV5-1 and TRBJ2-4; the D gene is possibly TRBD1 (5 bases). V lost 5 bases, J lost 0 bases, and 9 bases lay in between. From germline, CDR1 is SGHRS and CDR2 YFSETQ. The CDR3 loop spans 14 amino acids. In DNA, the CDR3 is TGCGCCAGCAGAGGGGAAGCAGCCAAAAACATTCAGTACTTC. Translation: CASRGEAAKNIQYF.

The V and J genes are TRBV5-1 and TRBJ1-6, with 7 bases lining up with TRBD1. The trim removed 4 bases at V and 4 bases at J, leaving 8 bases unmatched. The germline gives CDR1 SGHRS, CDR2 YFSETQ. The CDR3 sequence is 16 residues long. The chain's CDR3 is CASSPQGGTYNSPLHF. The CDR3 coding sequence is TGCGCCAGCAGCCCCCAGGGGGGAACTTATAATTCACCCCTCCACTTT.

The chain carries TRBV7-7 and TRBJ2-1; 13 bases match TRBD2. There are 14 residues in the CDR3. Germline V gene data show CDR1 as SSHAT and CDR2 as FNYEAQ (reference sequence). The trim removed 5 bases at V and 9 bases at J, leaving 4 bases unmatched. The DNA of the CDR3 is TGTGCCAGCAGCCGGACTAGCGGGGGACCTGAGCAGTTCTTC. This translates into CASSRTSGGPEQFF.

In this sample, this clone turned up a few times. This chain joins TRBV30 and TRBJ2-3, with TRBD1 matching 8 bases. Germline CDR1 GTSNPN, CDR2 SVGIG (reference sequence). V was pared by 2 bases and J by 4 bases, with 8 bases of the junction left unmatched. The CDR3 runs 15 residues. The CDR3 protein is CAWSQIQGVSDTQYF. The CDR3 DNA reads TGTGCCTGGAGTCAGATACAGGGGGTCTCAGATACGCAGTATTTT.

The gene calls are TRBV5-1 and TRBJ2-2; 8 bases map to TRBD2. V was clipped by 7 bases and J by 1 base; unmatched bases: 3. CDR1 SGHRS and CDR2 YFSETQ come from the germline V gene. The CDR3 has 14 residues. Written as DNA, the CDR3 is TGCGCCAGCTGCCTAGCGGGGAACACCGGGGAGCTGTTTTTT. It encodes CASCLAGNTGELFF.

This clone was observed a single time. The chain is built from TRBV4-3 and TRBJ2-1, with TRBD1 matching over 9 bases. Trimming removed 4 bases from V and 7 bases from J; junction bases left unmatched: 14. This CDR3 spans 17 amino acids. Germline lookup yields CDR1 LGHNA and CDR2 YSLEER. As DNA, the CDR3 is TGCGCCAGCAGCCGCTCTACCTCCGGGACAGGGTCGAATGAGCAGTTCTTC. Its translation is CASSRSTSGTGSNEQFF.